Listed below are T cell receptor beta chains from one sample, sequenced in a study of OX40 agonist ivuxolimab in advanced cancers. Here immunoSEQ multiplex PCR was the method, and the copy in TCRdb shows in-frame clones only, minus some. Counted here are about 70,000 clones, just over 85% occurring once; the ten biggest clones make up roughly 8.2%. Sample: CD4+ or CD8+ T cells sorted from blood, taken in a trial of the OX40 agonist ivuxolimab. These receptors all stem from an adult with an advanced solid tumor such as melanoma, head and neck, liver or kidney cancer. Each CDR3 is given with its conserved first and last residue. The D gene is left open where the match is weak. Clone sizes are given selectively: once, few, many, or a class where the clone is expanded.

clone_size | j_call | v_call | d_call | cdr3_aa | cdr3_nt
- | TRBJ1-5 | TRBV28 | TRBD1 | CASSLGQGSNQPQHF | TGTGCCAGCAGTTTAGGACAGGGCTCCAATCAGCCCCAGCATTTT
- | TRBJ1-2 | TRBV6-5 | - | CASVGSRGGYTF | TGTGCCAGCGTCGGGTCCCGGGGAGGCTACACCTTC
- | TRBJ1-2 | TRBV6-6 | - | CASSYGKANYGYTF | TGTGCCAGCAGTTACGGGAAAGCTAACTATGGCTACACCTTC
- | TRBJ2-6 | TRBV6-1 | - | CASSLGGAGANVLTF | TGTGCCAGCAGCCTAGGAGGTGCTGGGGCCAACGTCCTGACTTTC
few | TRBJ2-7 | TRBV7-2 | TRBD2 | CASSLEAGDYEQYF | TGTGCCAGCAGCTTAGAAGCGGGGGACTACGAGCAGTACTTC
- | TRBJ1-5 | TRBV11-3 | - | CASSHGRDQPQHF | TGTGCCAGCAGTCACGGTCGGGATCAGCCCCAGCATTTT
- | TRBJ2-3 | TRBV30 | TRBD2 | CAWRPGGMGANTQYF | TGTGCCTGGCGCCCCGGGGGGATGGGTGCGAATACGCAGTATTTT
- | TRBJ2-2 | TRBV15 | - | CATSRDEGRRGRGRELFF | TGTGCCACCAGCAGAGATGAAGGGAGGAGGGGTCGAGGAAGGGAGCTGTTTTTT
- | TRBJ2-1 | TRBV7-2 | TRBD2 | CASSPGGIPYEQFF | TGTGCCAGCAGCCCGGGGGGGATTCCTTATGAGCAGTTCTTC
- | TRBJ1-1 | TRBV9 | TRBD1 | CASSPVLGTVTEAFF | TGTGCCAGCAGCCCCGTCCTAGGGACAGTCACAGAAGCTTTCTTT
- | TRBJ2-7 | TRBV15 | TRBD1 | CATSRDRTGQGPEQYF | TGTGCCACCAGCAGAGATAGAACGGGACAGGGGCCCGAGCAGTACTTC
- | TRBJ2-7 | TRBV7-3 | - | CASSASYEQYF | TGTGCCAGCAGCGCATCCTACGAGCAGTACTTC
- | TRBJ1-5 | TRBV2 | TRBD1 | CATTTDRSSQPQHF | TGTGCCACCACCACGGACAGGTCAAGTCAGCCCCAGCATTTT
- | TRBJ2-2 | TRBV4-3 | - | CASSQTRKGANTGELFF | TGCGCCAGCAGCCAAACCCGAAAGGGAGCCAACACCGGGGAGCTGTTTTTT
- | TRBJ1-5 | TRBV7-8 | - | CASSLGATRREPQHF | TGTGCCAGCAGCTTAGGGGCAACCCGGCGGGAGCCCCAGCATTTT
- | TRBJ1-4 | TRBV19 | - | CASSKSATNEKLFF | TGTGCCAGTAGTAAATCTGCAACTAATGAAAAACTGTTTTTT
- | TRBJ1-6 | TRBV19 | - | CASSGTSHSPLHF | TGTGCCAGCTCCGGGACGAGCCATTCACCCCTCCACTTT
- | TRBJ1-1 | TRBV7-6 | - | CASSSGWGDRLSEAFF | TGTGCCAGCAGCAGCGGATGGGGGGACCGACTTTCTGAAGCTTTCTTT
- | TRBJ2-3 | TRBV4-1 | TRBD2 | CASSQDGPTSGGAGTDTQYF | TGCGCCAGCAGCCAAGATGGCCCCACTAGCGGGGGGGCCGGAACAGATACGCAGTATTTT
- | TRBJ2-1 | TRBV5-4 | - | CASSLEQPRPNEQFF | TGTGCCAGCAGCTTGGAACAGCCCCGCCCCAATGAGCAGTTCTTC
- | TRBJ1-1 | TRBV5-4 | - | CASSLRSRVNTEAFF | TGTGCCAGCAGCTTGCGATCTCGAGTGAACACTGAAGCTTTCTTT
- | TRBJ1-1 | TRBV6-5 | - | CASSYSNSGTEAFF | TGTGCCAGCAGTTACTCGAACTCGGGCACTGAAGCTTTCTTT
- | TRBJ2-5 | TRBV2 | - | CASRALRGSGETQYF | TGTGCCAGCAGGGCCCTCCGGGGAAGCGGGGAGACCCAGTACTTC
once | TRBJ1-1 | TRBV5-1 | TRBD1 | CASSLAGGMNTEAFF | TGCGCCAGCAGCTTGGCAGGGGGTATGAACACTGAAGCTTTCTTT
- | TRBJ2-2 | TRBV27 | - | CASSLFRGTGELFF | TGTGCCAGCAGTTTATTCCGGGGAACGGGGGAGCTGTTTTTT
- | TRBJ1-3 | TRBV28 | - | CASSGGLLNTIYF | TGTGCCAGCAGTGGGGGGCTACTAAACACCATATATTTT
- | TRBJ2-1 | TRBV28 | TRBD2 | CASSLPGTSIRNEQFF | TGTGCCAGCAGTTTGCCCGGGACTAGCATTAGGAATGAGCAGTTCTTC
- | TRBJ2-7 | TRBV29-1 | TRBD1 | CSVSLPGQAYEQYF | TGCAGCGTTTCACTTCCGGGACAGGCCTACGAGCAGTACTTC
- | TRBJ2-1 | TRBV4-1 | - | CASSQVDRDNEQFF | TGCGCCAGCAGCCAGGTGGACAGAGACAATGAGCAGTTCTTC
few | TRBJ1-5 | TRBV2 | - | CASSEGKGGNQPQHF | TGTGCCAGCAGTGAAGGGAAAGGTGGCAATCAGCCCCAGCATTTT
- | TRBJ2-2 | TRBV30 | - | CAWRRQANTGELFF | TGTGCCTGGAGGCGACAGGCGAACACCGGGGAGCTGTTTTTT
- | TRBJ2-3 | TRBV9 | TRBD1 | CASSVRQGLADTQYF | TGTGCCAGCAGCGTCCGACAGGGCCTCGCAGATACGCAGTATTTT
- | TRBJ2-2 | TRBV2 | - | CASSVSLPLNTGELFF | TGTGCCAGCAGTGTGAGTCTCCCTCTGAACACCGGGGAGCTGTTTTTT
few | TRBJ1-6 | TRBV2 | - | CASGTSGPLHF | TGTGCCAGCGGGACGAGTGGACCCCTCCACTTT
once | TRBJ1-4 | TRBV7-2 | - | CASSLGPNRLFF | TGTGCCAGCAGCCTTGGTCCGAATAGGCTGTTTTTT